This T cell receptor (beta chain) was profiled in a study of control samples from healthy donors and cancer patients. There are 15 residues in the CDR3. In germline, CDR1 is MGHRA, CDR2 YSYEKL. The V gene end was trimmed by 1 base and the J gene end by 5 bases; junction bases not matched to a gene: 7. The repertoire was sequenced with immunoSEQ multiplex PCR; TCRdb's copy has only in-frame clones and lacks some. Here the sample spans around 190,000 clones, more than 80% being singletons. The receptor's source is a man aged 25-45 years in good health. Material for sequencing was blood. The chain combines TRBV4-1 with TRBJ2-5, with 7 bases fitting TRBD1. The DNA for the CDR3 is TGCGCCAGCAGCCAAGGACAGGGTACCTGGGAGACCCAGTACTTC. Translated, it gives CASSQGQGTWETQYF.